These T cell receptor beta chains were read from a single sample in a study of T-cell reconstitution after alpha-beta-depleted transplantation in children. Using its own MiXCR run on the PCR reads, TCRdb lists one record per CDR3 protein. This table holds about 400,000 distinct CDR3 sequences, 20% found once. Sequences were derived from PBMCs from the stem cell graft donor, sampled from the stem cell graft. The receptors were gathered from a human donor who donated a stem cell graft to a child with acute myeloid leukemia. Each CDR3 is given with its conserved first and last residue. The D gene is left open where the match is weak. The size field is filled for only some rows; it gives once, few, many or a size class.

length | size | J | V | D | DNA | CDR3
12 | - | TRBJ2-5 | TRBV12-3/TRBV12-4 | - | TGTGCCAGCAGCATCCAAGGAGAGACCCAGTACTTC | CASSIQGETQYF
13 | few | TRBJ1-2 | TRBV4-2 | - | TGTGCCAGCAGCCAAGAGGGATCCTATGGCTACACCTTC | CASSQEGSYGYTF
15 | few | TRBJ2-7 | TRBV5-1 | TRBD2 | TGCGCCAGCAGCTTATTCGGACTAGCGGCCTACGAGCAGTACTTC | CASSLFGLAAYEQYF
16 | few | TRBJ1-4 | TRBV4-2 | TRBD1 | TGTGCCAGCAGCCAAGATCTGGGACAGGGTAATGAAAAACTGTTTTTT | CASSQDLGQGNEKLFF
17 | - | TRBJ2-7 | TRBV4-1 | TRBD1 | TGCGCCAGCAGCCAAGATGGAGGACAGGCGACATCCTACGAGCAGTACTTC | CASSQDGGQATSYEQYF
14 | few | TRBJ2-7 | TRBV12-3/TRBV12-4 | TRBD2 | TGTGCCAGCAGTGCTAGCGGGAGTGTTGACGAGCAGTACTTC | CASSASGSVDEQYF
14 | few | TRBJ2-1 | TRBV24-1 | TRBD1 | TGTGCCACCAGTGATTTCGGACAGGGTGTAGAGCAGTTCTTC | CATSDFGQGVEQFF
12 | - | TRBJ1-1 | TRBV7-8 | - | TGTGCCAGCAGCTTGGAGCGTACTGAAGCTTTCTTT | CASSLERTEAFF
14 | - | TRBJ1-1 | TRBV20-1 | - | TGCAGTGCCGCACAGTTTCCTATGAACACTGAAGCTTTCTTT | CSAAQFPMNTEAFF
14 | many | TRBJ2-3 | TRBV12-3/TRBV12-4 | TRBD2 | TGTGCCAGCAGTTTAGCGGGAGGGCCAGATACGCAGTATTTT | CASSLAGGPDTQYF
21 | - | TRBJ2-4 | TRBV11-1 | - | TGTGCCAGCAGCTTAGCTGGGATGACAGCTGAGGGAACTAAAGCCAAAAACATTCAGTACTTC | CASSLAGMTAEGTKAKNIQYF
13 | few | TRBJ2-3 | TRBV7-2 | - | TGTGCCAGCAGCTTGCGTAAGGCAGATACGCAGTATTTT | CASSLRKADTQYF
15 | few | TRBJ2-7 | TRBV10-2 | TRBD2 | TGCGCCAGCAGTGACAACCCTAGCGGGAGTTACGAGCAGTACTTC | CASSDNPSGSYEQYF
14 | many | TRBJ2-2 | TRBV10-3 | - | TGTGCCATCAGTGTTGAACTTAACACCGGGGAGCTGTTTTTT | CAISVELNTGELFF
14 | - | TRBJ2-5 | TRBV28 | - | TGTGCCAGCAGCCTCCCACTAGTTACGGCGACCCAGTACTTC | CASSLPLVTATQYF
17 | - | TRBJ2-1 | TRBV11-3 | - | TGTGCCAGCAGCTTAGATGGGGCGGGGTTTTCCTACAATGAGCAGTTCTTC | CASSLDGAGFSYNEQFF
14 | - | TRBJ1-1 | TRBV20-1 | - | TGCAGTGCCCTATTAATCGACAGATACACTGAAGCTTTCTTT | CSALLIDRYTEAFF
15 | - | TRBJ1-3 | TRBV7-2 | - | TGTGCCAGCAGCGGAGGGAGTTCTTCTGGAAACACCATATATTTT | CASSGGSSSGNTIYF
15 | once | TRBJ1-1 | TRBV20-1 | TRBD1 | TGCTGTGCTAGAGATGGGACAGTCATGAACACTGAAGCTTTCTTT | CCARDGTVMNTEAFF
15 | few | TRBJ1-5 | TRBV24-1 | - | TGTGCCACCAGTACGGGACAAATAAACGATCAGCCCCAGCATTTT | CATSTGQINDQPQHF
15 | many | TRBJ2-5 | TRBV12-3/TRBV12-4 | - | TGTGCCAGCAGTCTCCTAGCCGGGAGAGGAGAGACCCAGTACTTC | CASSLLAGRGETQYF
16 | few | TRBJ2-1 | TRBV6-5 | TRBD1 | TGTGCCAGCAGCCGGACAGGGCAAGGGATTGGGGATGAGCAGTTCTTC | CASSRTGQGIGDEQFF
15 | - | TRBJ2-1 | TRBV27 | TRBD1 | TGTGCCAGCAGTTTGGGACAGATACCTTACAATGAGCAGTTCTTC | CASSLGQIPYNEQFF
10 | many | TRBJ2-5 | TRBV20-1 | - | TGCAGTGCTAGTGGAGAGACCCAGTACTTC | CSASGETQYF
15 | - | TRBJ2-7 | TRBV4-1 | TRBD1 | TGCGCCAGCAGTACGACAGGGGCCCCCTCCTACGAGCAGTACTTC | CASSTTGAPSYEQYF
18 | few | TRBJ1-5 | TRBV12-3/TRBV12-4 | TRBD1 | TGTGCCAGCAGTCTTGACAGGGTCGCCTCCGGACTCAATCAGCCCCAGCATTTT | CASSLDRVASGLNQPQHF
17 | many | TRBJ2-7 | TRBV20-1 | - | TGCAGTGCTAGAGATAGGGGGGGGAAGGGCTTAATCGACGAGCAGTACTTC | CSARDRGGKGLIDEQYF
16 | - | TRBJ2-1 | TRBV20-1 | TRBD2 | TGCAGTGCTAGAGGATGGGGTAGCGGGAGGGGTAATGAGCAGTTCTTC | CSARGWGSGRGNEQFF
14 | - | TRBJ2-3 | TRBV29-1 | - | TGCAGCGTTGCGACAGGAGGTGGCTCAGATACGCAGTATTTT | CSVATGGGSDTQYF
15 | few | TRBJ1-2 | TRBV6-5 | TRBD1 | TGTGCCAGCAGCCTCAAACAGGGGGCTTTCTATGGCTACACCTTC | CASSLKQGAFYGYTF
12 | many | TRBJ1-1 | TRBV28 | - | TGTGCCAGCAGTCTGACGGGTTTTGAAGCTTTCTTT | CASSLTGFEAFF
16 | - | TRBJ1-5 | TRBV12-3/TRBV12-4 | - | TGTGCCAGCAGCCTGAATGGAGGGGGAAGCAATCAGCCCCAGCATTTT | CASSLNGGGSNQPQHF
13 | - | TRBJ2-2 | TRBV24-1 | TRBD2 | TGTGCCACTCTGGCGGGAGGCACCGGGGAGCTGTTTTTT | CATLAGGTGELFF
14 | few | TRBJ1-6 | TRBV12-3/TRBV12-4 | - | TGTGCCAGCAGTTTACCGAGAGATAATTCACCCCTCCACTTT | CASSLPRDNSPLHF
15 | once | TRBJ1-6 | TRBV5-1 | - | TGCGCCAGCAGCTTGGTTCCGGGGGATAACTCACCCCTCCACTTT | CASSLVPGDNSPLHF
14 | many | TRBJ2-1 | TRBV12-3/TRBV12-4 | TRBD2 | TGTGCCAGCAGCCAGGGAGGGGTGACCAATGAGCAGTTCTTC | CASSQGGVTNEQFF
13 | - | TRBJ2-2 | TRBV2 | - | TGTGCCAGCAAGGGGGAGAACACCGGGGAGCTGTTTTTT | CASKGENTGELFF
14 | few | TRBJ1-1 | TRBV20-1 | - | TGCAGTGCTCCAGGGGTCCGAGGGGGCACTGAAGCTTTCTTT | CSAPGVRGGTEAFF
14 | - | TRBJ2-7 | TRBV12-3/TRBV12-4 | - | TGTGCCAGCAGCCCAGACCCAATCTCCTACGAGCAGTACTTC | CASSPDPISYEQYF
15 | - | TRBJ2-1 | TRBV7-3 | TRBD2 | TGTGCCAGCAGCTTAATTGGCGGGGGGAAGAATGAGCAGTTCTTC | CASSLIGGGKNEQFF
15 | many | TRBJ2-2 | TRBV10-3 | TRBD2 | TGTGCCATCAGTGTGGCGGGAGAGGACACCGGGGAGCTGTTTTTT | CAISVAGEDTGELFF
12 | few | TRBJ2-7 | TRBV13 | - | TGTGCCAGCAGCTCCGACAGATACGAGCAGTACTTC | CASSSDRYEQYF
18 | - | TRBJ1-1 | TRBV29-1 | TRBD1 | TGCAGCGTTGAAGAAAAGCCCGGGACAGGGGGAATGAACACTGAAGCTTTCTTT | CSVEEKPGTGGMNTEAFF
14 | many | TRBJ2-1 | TRBV20-1 | TRBD2 | TGCAGTGCGCAACTAGCGGGTGAATACAATGAGCAGTTCTTC | CSAQLAGEYNEQFF
16 | - | TRBJ1-6 | TRBV12-3/TRBV12-4 | - | TGTGCCAGCAGTCCCGAATCGGGCAGAGTGAATTCACCCCTCCACTTT | CASSPESGRVNSPLHF
18 | - | TRBJ2-7 | TRBV10-3 | - | TGTGCCATCAGCGAACCCTACCTCGGGGGCGAAATTTCCTACGAGCAGTACTTC | CAISEPYLGGEISYEQYF